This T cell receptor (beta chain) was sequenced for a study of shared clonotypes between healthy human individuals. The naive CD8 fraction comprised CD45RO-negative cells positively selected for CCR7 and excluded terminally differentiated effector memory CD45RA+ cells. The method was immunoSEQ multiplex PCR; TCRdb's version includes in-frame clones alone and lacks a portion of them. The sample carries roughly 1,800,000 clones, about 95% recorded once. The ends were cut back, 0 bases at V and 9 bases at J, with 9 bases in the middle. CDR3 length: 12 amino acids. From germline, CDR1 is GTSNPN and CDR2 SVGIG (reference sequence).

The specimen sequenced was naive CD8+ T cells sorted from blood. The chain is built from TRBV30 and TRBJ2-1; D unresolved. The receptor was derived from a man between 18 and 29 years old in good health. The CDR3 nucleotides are TGTGCCTGGAGTGTATATGACGGTGAGCAGTTCTTC. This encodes CAWSVYDGEQFF.